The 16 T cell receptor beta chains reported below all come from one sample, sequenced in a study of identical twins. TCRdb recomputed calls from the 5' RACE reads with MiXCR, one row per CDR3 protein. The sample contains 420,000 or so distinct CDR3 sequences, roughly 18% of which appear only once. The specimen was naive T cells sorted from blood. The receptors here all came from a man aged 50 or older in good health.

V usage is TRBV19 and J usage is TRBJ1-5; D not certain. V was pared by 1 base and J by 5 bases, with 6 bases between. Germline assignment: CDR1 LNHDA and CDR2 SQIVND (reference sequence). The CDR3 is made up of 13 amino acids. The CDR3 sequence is CASSIVRDQPQHF. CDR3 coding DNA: TGTGCCAGTAGTATAGTAAGGGATCAGCCCCAGCATTTT.

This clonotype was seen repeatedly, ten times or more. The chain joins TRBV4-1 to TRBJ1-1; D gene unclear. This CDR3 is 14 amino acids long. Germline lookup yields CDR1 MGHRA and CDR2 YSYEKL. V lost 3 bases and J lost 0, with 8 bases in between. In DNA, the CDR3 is TGCGCCAGCAGCCACCCCGGAGTGAACACTGAAGCTTTCTTT. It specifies CASSHPGVNTEAFF.

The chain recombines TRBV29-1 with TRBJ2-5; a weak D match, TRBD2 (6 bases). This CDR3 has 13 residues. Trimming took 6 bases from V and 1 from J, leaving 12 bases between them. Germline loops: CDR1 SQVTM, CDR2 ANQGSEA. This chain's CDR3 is CSVMRDFQETQYF. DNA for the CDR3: TGCAGCGTGATGCGGGATTTCCAAGAGACCCAGTACTTC.

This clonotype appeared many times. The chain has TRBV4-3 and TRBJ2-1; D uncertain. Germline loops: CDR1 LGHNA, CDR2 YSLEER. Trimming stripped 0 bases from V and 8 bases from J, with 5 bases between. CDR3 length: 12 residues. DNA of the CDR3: TGCGCCAGCAGCCAAGACTGGGATGAGCAGTTCTTC. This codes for CASSQDWDEQFF.

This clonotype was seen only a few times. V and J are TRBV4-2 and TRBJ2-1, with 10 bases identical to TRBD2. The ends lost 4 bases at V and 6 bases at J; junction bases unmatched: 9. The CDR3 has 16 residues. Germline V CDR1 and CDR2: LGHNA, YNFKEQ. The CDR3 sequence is CASSPSTSGKGNEQFF. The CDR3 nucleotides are TGTGCCAGCAGCCCCTCAACTAGCGGGAAGGGCAATGAGCAGTTCTTC.

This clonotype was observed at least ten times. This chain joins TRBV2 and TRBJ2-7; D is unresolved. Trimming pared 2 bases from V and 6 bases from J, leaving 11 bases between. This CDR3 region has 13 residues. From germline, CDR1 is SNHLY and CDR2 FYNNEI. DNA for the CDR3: TGTGCCAGCAGTGAAAGTGGCAATGGCGAGCAGTACTTC. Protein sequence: CASSESGNGEQYF.

CDR3 DNA: TGCGCCAGCAGCTTGGCGGCGCGAGGGACCCTCCACTTT. This codes for CASSLAARGTLHF. The V and J genes are TRBV5-1 and TRBJ1-6; no reliable D call. In germline, CDR1 is SGHRS, CDR2 YFSETQ. The V end was cut by 0 bases, the J end by 14 bases, with 12 bases between. The CDR3 covers 13 residues.

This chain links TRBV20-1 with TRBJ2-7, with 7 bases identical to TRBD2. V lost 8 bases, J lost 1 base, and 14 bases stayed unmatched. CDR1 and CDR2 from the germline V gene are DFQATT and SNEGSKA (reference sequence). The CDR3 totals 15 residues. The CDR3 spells CSSTVAGGRSYEQYF. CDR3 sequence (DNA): TGCAGTTCTACTGTAGCGGGTGGTCGTTCCTACGAGCAGTACTTC.

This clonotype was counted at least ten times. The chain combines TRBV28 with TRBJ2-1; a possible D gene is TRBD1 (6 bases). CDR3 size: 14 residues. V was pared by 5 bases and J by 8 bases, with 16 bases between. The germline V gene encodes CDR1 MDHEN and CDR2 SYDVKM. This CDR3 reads CASSPLPRGDEQFF. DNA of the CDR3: TGTGCCAGCAGTCCCCTCCCCAGGGGCGATGAGCAGTTCTTC.

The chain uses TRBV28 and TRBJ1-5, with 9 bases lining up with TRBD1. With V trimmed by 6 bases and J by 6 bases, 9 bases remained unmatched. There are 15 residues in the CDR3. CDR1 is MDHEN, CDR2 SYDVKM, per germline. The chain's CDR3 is CASSVNRGPPQPQHF. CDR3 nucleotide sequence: TGTGCCAGCAGCGTAAACAGGGGGCCGCCTCAGCCCCAGCATTTT.

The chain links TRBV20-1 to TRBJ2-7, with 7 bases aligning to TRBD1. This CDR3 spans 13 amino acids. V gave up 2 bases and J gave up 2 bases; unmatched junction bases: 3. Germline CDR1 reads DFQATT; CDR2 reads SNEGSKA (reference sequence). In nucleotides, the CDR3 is TGCAGTGCTAGACCCGGGACAGCCTACGAGCAGTACTTC. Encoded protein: CSARPGTAYEQYF.

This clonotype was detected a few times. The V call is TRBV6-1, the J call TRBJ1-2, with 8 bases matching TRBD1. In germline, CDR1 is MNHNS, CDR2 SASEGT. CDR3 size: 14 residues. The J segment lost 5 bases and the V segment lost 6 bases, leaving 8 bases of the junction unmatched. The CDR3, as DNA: TGTGCCAGCAGGGCCGGGACAGGCGCATATGGCTACACCTTC. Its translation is CASRAGTGAYGYTF.

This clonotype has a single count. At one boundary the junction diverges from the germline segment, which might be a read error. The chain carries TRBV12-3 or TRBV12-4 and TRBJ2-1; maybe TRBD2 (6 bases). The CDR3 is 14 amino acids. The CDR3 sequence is CSSSRGGSYNEQFF. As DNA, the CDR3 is TGTTCCAGCAGCAGAGGAGGGTCCTACAATGAGCAGTTCTTC.

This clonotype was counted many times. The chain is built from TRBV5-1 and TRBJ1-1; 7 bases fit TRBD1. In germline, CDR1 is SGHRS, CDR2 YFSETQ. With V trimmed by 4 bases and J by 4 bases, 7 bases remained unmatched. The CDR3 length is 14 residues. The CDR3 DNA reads TGCGCCAGCAGCGCGTCAGGGGGTATCACTGAAGCTTTCTTT. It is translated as CASSASGGITEAFF.

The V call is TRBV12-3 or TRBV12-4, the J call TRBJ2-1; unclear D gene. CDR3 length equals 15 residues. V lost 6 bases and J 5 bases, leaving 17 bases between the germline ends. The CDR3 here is CASRPQVVGNNEQFF. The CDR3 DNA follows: TGTGCCAGCAGACCTCAGGTTGTCGGAAACAATGAGCAGTTCTTC.

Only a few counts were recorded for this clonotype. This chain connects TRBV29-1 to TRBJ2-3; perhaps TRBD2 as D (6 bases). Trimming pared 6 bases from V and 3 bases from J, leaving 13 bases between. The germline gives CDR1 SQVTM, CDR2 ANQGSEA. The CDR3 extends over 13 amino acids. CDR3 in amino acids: CSVILAFTDTQYF. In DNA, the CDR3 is TGCAGCGTCATACTAGCTTTTACAGATACGCAGTATTTT.